Shown below are 15 T cell receptor beta chains from a single sample sequenced in a study of response to subunit inactivated influenza vaccine listed by TCRdb under 2018. Library prep was done by RT-PCR. The instrument was an Illumina HiSeq 2500. TCRdb passed the public sequencing reads through fastp at Q25 and MiXCR, retaining productive beta sequences. Each entry merges the rows of one CDR3 protein and shows their most common DNA and genes. The sample table contains around 540,000 distinct CDR3 sequences; only one count was recorded for roughly 10% of them. 10% of the sample lies in the top ten. The sequenced sample was PBMCs from blood, obtained on the day of vaccination. The receptors come from a man aged 45-65 years who received an inactivated influenza vaccine. Donor details come from another sample of the same person, matched by shared clones.

This clonotype has a count of ten or more. V is TRBV10-3 and J is TRBJ2-3; either TRBD1 or TRBD2 may supply D (5 bases each). Trimming pared 6 bases from V and 2 bases from J, leaving 12 bases between. The germline V gene encodes CDR1 ENHRY and CDR2 SYGVKD. The CDR3 has 14 amino acids. DNA of the CDR3: TGTGCCATCAGCCGGGACCCGATCACAGATACGCAGTATTTT. Its translation: CAISRDPITDTQYF.

A few counts support this clonotype. The rearrangement links TRBV28 to TRBJ1-2, with 11 bases identical to TRBD1. After removal of 3 bases from V and 5 bases from J, the junction contained 5 bases not matched to a gene. From germline, CDR1 is MDHEN and CDR2 SYDVKM. The CDR3 spans 15 residues. The CDR3 sequence is CASSFSGQGVYGYTF. The DNA for the CDR3 is TGTGCCAGCAGTTTTTCGGGACAGGGGGTTTATGGCTACACCTTC.

The rearrangement links TRBV21-1 to TRBJ2-7; whether TRBD1, the table's D call, matches the DNA was not checked. TRBV21-1 is marked as a pseudogene. This CDR3 is 22 amino acids long. CDR3 in amino acids: CASSKEGAATGRFRVSSYEQYF. In DNA, the CDR3 is TGTGCCAGCAGCAAAGAAGGCGCGGCCACGGGACGGTTTAGGGTGTCCTCCTACGAGCAGTACTTC.

This clonotype was detected only a few times. The chain carries TRBV4-3 and TRBJ2-7; 9 bases agree with TRBD2. CDR3 length equals 16 residues. V gave up 4 bases and J gave up 0 bases; unmatched junction bases: 7. CDR1 LGHNA and CDR2 YSLEER come from the germline V gene. The CDR3 protein is CASSLRVAGASYEQYF. CDR3 bases: TGCGCCAGCAGCCTCAGGGTAGCGGGAGCCTCCTACGAGCAGTACTTC.

In this sample, this clonotype turned up a few times. The rearrangement joins TRBV10-3 to TRBJ1-5, with TRBD1 as a possible D gene (6 bases). V shed 2 bases and J shed 0 bases, with 17 bases lying between them. The CDR3 is 18 residues long. Germline values: CDR1 ENHRY, CDR2 SYGVKD. Here the CDR3 DNA reads TGTGCCATCAGTGAGGGCAGGGGCCACGATTATAGCAATCAGCCCCAGCATTTT. Residues: CAISEGRGHDYSNQPQHF.

The rearrangement uses TRBV20-1 and TRBJ2-5; the match to TRBD2 covers 14 bases. CDR3 length equals 15 residues. V was pared by 6 bases and J by 5 bases, with 8 bases of the junction left unmatched. Germline V gene lookup returns CDR1 DFQATT and CDR2 SNEGSKA (reference sequence). The CDR3 DNA sequence: TGCAGTGCCACCGGGACTAGCGGGAGCCCGGAGACCCAGTACTTC. It encodes CSATGTSGSPETQYF.

V and J are TRBV6-6 and TRBJ2-7, with no clear D. V was cut by 2 bases and J by 3 bases, with 8 bases left in between. The CDR3 runs 13 residues. CDR1 is MNHNY and CDR2 is SVGAGI in the germline V gene (reference sequence). The CDR3 sequence: CASSYDLDYEQYF. The CDR3 bases are TGTGCCAGCAGTTACGACCTTGACTACGAGCAGTACTTC.

This clonotype was seen a handful of times. This sequence joins TRBV11-2 and TRBJ1-6; D might be TRBD1 (6 bases). The V gene lost 6 bases and the J gene lost 0 bases, with 15 bases spanning the gap. Germline CDR1 and CDR2: SGHAT and FQNNGV. This CDR3 has 17 residues. DNA for the CDR3: TGTGCCAGCAGACCAGGGGCGCTTAGCTCCTATAATTCACCCCTCCACTTT. Translated: CASRPGALSSYNSPLHF. Full variable domain (missing parts from reference TRBV11-2 and TRBJ1-6): EAGVAQSPRYKIIEKRQSVAFWCNPISGHATLYWYQQILGQGPKLLIQFQNNGVVDDSQLPKDRFSAERLKGVDSTLKIQPAKLEDSAVYLCASRPGALSSYNSPLHFGNGTRLTVT.

This rearrangement joins TRBV12-3 or TRBV12-4 to TRBJ1-1; D is perhaps TRBD1 (6 bases). The V end was cut by 4 bases, the J end by 1 base, with 10 bases between. This CDR3 spans 14 amino acids. CDR3 DNA: TGTGCCAGCAGTTGGGGGGCAGCGAACACTGAAGCTTTCTTT. It specifies CASSWGAANTEAFF.

The V call is TRBV12-3 or TRBV12-4, the J call TRBJ2-1; no reliable D call. V was shortened by 3 bases and J by 6 bases, with 6 bases between the two germline ends. The CDR3 consists of 12 residues. In DNA form, the CDR3 reads TGTGCCAGCAGTTTCAGTATCAATGAGCAGTTCTTC. Its translation: CASSFSINEQFF.

This rearrangement joins TRBV30 to TRBJ2-5; D perhaps matches TRBD2 (5 bases). CDR3 length: 12 residues. Germline loops: CDR1 GTSNPN, CDR2 SVGIG (reference sequence). V shed 5 bases and J shed 4 bases, with 11 bases lying between them. CDR3 sequence: CAWGLLGETQYF. In DNA form, the CDR3 reads TGTGCCTGGGGACTTTTGGGAGAGACCCAGTACTTC.

This clonotype was counted only a few times. The chain's CDR3 is CASSSLNTGFSEAFF. CDR3 sequence (DNA): TGTGCCAGCAGCTCGTTAAATACAGGGTTTTCTGAAGCTTTCTTT. The chain couples TRBV7-9 to TRBJ1-1, with D maybe TRBD1 (6 bases). The V and J ends lost 4 bases and 6 bases respectively, with 18 bases between them. Germline CDR1 reads SEHNR; CDR2 reads FQNEAQ (reference sequence). This CDR3 is 15 amino acids long.

This clonotype was counted a few times. This rearrangement joins TRBV6-2 or TRBV6-3 to TRBJ2-7; D call uncertain. The germline gives CDR1 MNHEY, CDR2 SVGEGT. The CDR3 has 12 residues. The V end lost 5 bases, the J end lost 2 bases, and 7 bases lay between the germline ends. This chain's CDR3 is CASSPNTYEQYF. The CDR3 nucleotides read TGTGCCAGCAGTCCAAATACCTACGAGCAGTACTTC.

V gene TRBV12-3 or TRBV12-4 combines with J gene TRBJ2-7; 11 nucleotides agree with TRBD2. The junction had 5 bases not matched to a gene; V was cut back by 3 bases and J by 4 bases. This CDR3 region has 15 residues. The CDR3 reads CASSFGGTSGYEQYF. The CDR3 DNA sequence: TGTGCCAGCAGTTTTGGCGGGACTAGCGGTTACGAGCAGTACTTC.

The chain is built from TRBV2 and TRBJ2-7; 8 nucleotides line up with TRBD2. This CDR3 contains 14 residues. V lost 6 bases, J lost 5 bases, and 9 bases stayed unmatched. Germline CDR1 reads SNHLY; CDR2 reads FYNNEI. For the CDR3, the DNA is TGTGCCAGCAGGACCACGGGGGGGCCCAACGAGCAGTACTTC. As protein: CASRTTGGPNEQYF.